One and the same sample provided the 11 T cell receptor beta chains below, sequenced in a study of T cells in Graves' hyperthyroidism and ophthalmopathy. Using RNA transcripts as the source, TCR beta CDR3 regions were amplified. The TCR CDR3 first-round RT-PCR relied on the HTBI primer set. TCRdb used MiXCR to reprocess the multiplex PCR reads, holding one entry per CDR3 protein. The table records about 690,000 distinct CDR3 sequences, 15% to 20% of them present only once. Sample: blood. The source is a man aged 50 to 59 with Graves' hyperthyroidism.

J is TRBJ1-5 and V is TRBV20-1; D is unresolved. V lost 1 base, J lost 4 bases, and 5 bases lay in between. CDR1 is DFQATT and CDR2 is SNEGSKA in the germline V gene (reference sequence). There are 12 residues in the CDR3. CDR3 residues: CSARGGNQPQHF. The CDR3 DNA reads as TGCAGTGCTAGAGGAGGGAATCAGCCCCAGCATTTT.

In this sample, this clonotype turned up many times. This chain connects TRBV28 to TRBJ2-7; the match to TRBD1 covers 9 bases. Germline V gene lookup returns CDR1 MDHEN and CDR2 SYDVKM. The CDR3 sequence is 14 residues long. The trim removed 1 base at V and 3 bases at J, leaving 1 base unmatched. CDR3 residues: CASSLSTGGYEQYF. The CDR3 region has the DNA TGTGCCAGCAGTTTATCGACAGGGGGCTACGAGCAGTACTTC.

The rearrangement joins TRBV11-2 to TRBJ1-2; the match to TRBD1 covers 9 bases. The CDR3 is made up of 15 amino acids. V lost 4 bases to trimming and J lost 8 bases; unmatched junction nucleotides: 11. Germline CDR1 and CDR2: SGHAT and FQNNGV. CDR3 nucleotides: TGTGCCAGCAGCTCATTGGACAGGGGCGTCGGGGGCTACACCTTC. Translating gives CASSSLDRGVGGYTF. The variable domain in full, with the rest retrieved from reference TRBV11-2 and TRBJ1-2, is EAGVAQSPRYKIIEKRQSVAFWCNPISGHATLYWYQQILGQGPKLLIQFQNNGVVDDSQLPKDRFSAERLKGVDSTLKIQPAKLEDSAVYLCASSSLDRGVGGYTFGSGTRLTVV.

A few counts support this clonotype. The gene calls are TRBV5-5 and TRBJ2-1, with D perhaps matching TRBD2 (5 bases). CDR1 and CDR2 from the germline V gene are SGHKS and YYEKEE (reference sequence). The CDR3 extends over 14 amino acids. With 2 bases removed from V and 9 bases from J, the gap between germline ends came to 15 bases. The CDR3 protein is CASSFRGLSFEQFF. The CDR3 DNA reads TGTGCCAGCAGCTTTCGGGGTTTGAGTTTTGAGCAGTTCTTC.

This clonotype was counted ten times or more. The rearrangement joins TRBV30 to TRBJ2-1; D ambiguous. The CDR3 runs to 11 residues. Germline V gene data show CDR1 as GTSNPN and CDR2 as SVGIG (reference sequence). The V and J ends lost 5 bases and 9 bases respectively, with 11 bases between them. CDR3 nucleotide sequence: TGTGCCTGGTGGAGTTTCGGTGAGCAGTTCTTC. Its translation is CAWWSFGEQFF.

This clonotype was seen ten or more times. This rearrangement joins TRBV6-1 to TRBJ1-1, with D tentatively TRBD1 (5 bases). The CDR3 has 16 residues. The germline gives CDR1 MNHNS, CDR2 SASEGT. Trimming pared 5 bases from V and 3 bases from J, leaving 19 bases between. The CDR3 here is CASSMNPSRVYTEAFF. DNA for the CDR3: TGTGCCAGCAGTATGAACCCCAGCAGGGTGTACACTGAAGCTTTCTTT.

This rearrangement joins TRBV19 to TRBJ2-7; D is possibly TRBD2 (6 bases). The germline V gene has CDR1 LNHDA and CDR2 SQIVND (reference sequence). V was shortened by 5 bases and J by 6 bases, with 11 bases between the two germline ends. The CDR3 extends over 12 amino acids. CDR3 region: CASSLQGGEQYF. In nucleotides, the CDR3 is TGTGCCAGTAGTTTGCAGGGAGGCGAGCAGTACTTC.

For the CDR3, the DNA is TGTGCCACCAGTGATCAGAGCGGGGCCCGGAACAATGAGCAGTTCTTC. Its translation: CATSDQSGARNNEQFF. V is TRBV24-1 and J is TRBJ2-1, with 7 bases fitting TRBD2. Trimming cost V 3 bases and J 5 bases; bases outside gene matches: 9. This CDR3 comprises 16 residues. Germline loops: CDR1 KGHDR, CDR2 SFDVKD.

This clonotype was seen repeatedly, ten times or more. The rearrangement links TRBV10-1 to TRBJ2-3; weak D call: TRBD1 (6 bases). There are 15 residues in the CDR3. Trimming took off 5 bases at V and 2 bases at J, with 14 bases between the two ends. The germline V gene encodes CDR1 WNHNN and CDR2 SYGVQD (reference sequence). The CDR3 coding sequence is TGCGCCAGCAGTCTGACAGGCGGATTCACAGATACGCAGTATTTT. It specifies CASSLTGGFTDTQYF.

This clonotype appeared a few times. The chain couples TRBV3-1 to TRBJ2-3, with 13 nucleotides matching TRBD2. Trimming at V came to 4 bases and at J to 2 bases, leaving 9 bases not matched to a gene. The CDR3 is 18 residues long. Germline CDR1 and CDR2: LGHDT and YNNKEL (reference sequence). The CDR3 DNA follows: TGTGCCAGCAGCCGAGTACGGGGACTAGCGGGAAACACAGATACGCAGTATTTT. It codes for CASSRVRGLAGNTDTQYF.

Ten or more counts support this clonotype. The chain links TRBV12-3 or TRBV12-4 to TRBJ2-7; D may be TRBD1 or TRBD2 (5 bases each). This CDR3 contains 15 residues. V lost 2 bases, J lost 7 bases, and 18 bases lay in between. The CDR3 here is CASSLTQGPYGEQYF. The CDR3 DNA is TGTGCCAGCAGTTTAACCCAGGGACCATACGGGGAGCAGTACTTC.